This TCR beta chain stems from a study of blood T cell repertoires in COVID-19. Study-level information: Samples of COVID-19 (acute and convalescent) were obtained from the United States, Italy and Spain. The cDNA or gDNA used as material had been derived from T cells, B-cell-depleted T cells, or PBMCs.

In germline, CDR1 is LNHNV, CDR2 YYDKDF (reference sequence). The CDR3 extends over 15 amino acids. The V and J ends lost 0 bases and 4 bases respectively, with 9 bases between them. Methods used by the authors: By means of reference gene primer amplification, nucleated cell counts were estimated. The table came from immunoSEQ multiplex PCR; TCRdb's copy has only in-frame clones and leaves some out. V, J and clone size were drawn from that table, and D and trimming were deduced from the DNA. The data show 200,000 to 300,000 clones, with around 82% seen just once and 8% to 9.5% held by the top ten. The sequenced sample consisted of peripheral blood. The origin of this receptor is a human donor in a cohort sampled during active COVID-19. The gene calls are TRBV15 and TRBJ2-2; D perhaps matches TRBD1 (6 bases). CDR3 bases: TGTGCCACCAGCAGAGAAGGGGGACCCACCGGGGAGCTGTTTTTT. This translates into CATSREGGPTGELFF.